The 28 T cell receptor beta chains below were found in one sample sequenced in a study of T cells in localized non-small cell lung cancer. This table comes from immunoSEQ multiplex PCR, and its TCRdb copy is limited to in-frame clones, with some not included. The sample holds around 870 clones, 15% to 25% seen once. The starting material was normal lung tissue next to the tumor, obtained before any cancer treatment. The source of these receptors is a male donor at least 60 years old with stage II squamous cell lung carcinoma.

This clone was observed a handful of times. The V call is TRBV11-3, the J call TRBJ1-1, with D hard to call. Trimming pared 4 bases from V and 1 base from J, leaving 13 bases between. The germline V gene encodes CDR1 SGHNT and CDR2 YENEEA. The CDR3 sequence is 15 residues long. CDR3 sequence (DNA): TGTGCCAGCAGCTCCCCGTCAGGCGGGAACACTGAAGCTTTCTTT. Its protein is CASSSPSGGNTEAFF.

This clone is medium-sized in the sample. The gene calls are TRBV11-3 and TRBJ2-1; D is unresolved. Germline V gene lookup returns CDR1 SGHNT and CDR2 YENEEA. The CDR3 runs to 15 residues. The V and J ends lost 3 bases and 5 bases respectively, with 14 bases between them. This CDR3 reads CASSLDLGRNNEQFF. Here the CDR3 DNA reads TGTGCCAGCAGCTTGGACCTCGGCCGAAACAATGAGCAGTTCTTC.

The V and J genes are TRBV28 and TRBJ2-3, with D unclear. Trimming stripped 7 bases from V and 1 base from J, with 6 bases between. CDR1 and CDR2 from the germline V gene are MDHEN and SYDVKM. This CDR3 region has 12 residues. The CDR3 protein is CASTSGTDTQYF. CDR3 nucleotide sequence: TGTGCCAGCACCTCAGGCACAGATACGCAGTATTTT. The entire variable domain, with the rest obtained from reference TRBV28 and TRBJ2-3, is as follows: DVKVTQSSRYLVKRTGEKVFLECVQDMDHENMFWYRQDPGLGLRLIYFSYDVKMKEKGDIPEGYSVSREKKERFSLILESASTNQTSMYLCASTSGTDTQYFGPGTRLTVL.

By proportion, this clone is large (0.1 to 1%). The chain joins TRBV9 to TRBJ1-1; D gene ambiguous. CDR1 is SGDLS and CDR2 is YYNGEE in the germline V gene. The CDR3 is made up of 13 amino acids. Trimming shortened V by 4 bases and J by 3 bases, and 10 bases separated the two germline ends. The CDR3 is CASSTSRDTEAFF. CDR3 in DNA: TGTGCCAGCAGCACCTCAAGGGACACTGAAGCTTTCTTT.

This clone was found a few times. This chain links TRBV14 with TRBJ1-4; TRBD1 is a possible D gene (5 bases). Trimming pared 1 base from V and 4 bases from J, leaving 7 bases between. CDR3 length equals 14 residues. Germline V CDR1 and CDR2: SGHDN, FVKESK. Here the CDR3 DNA reads TGTGCCAGCAGCCAAGGGACACTTAATGAAAAACTGTTTTTT. Translation: CASSQGTLNEKLFF.

The chain joins TRBV29-1 to TRBJ2-5, with 11 bases identical to TRBD1. V dropped 5 bases and J dropped 2; count of bases not matched to a gene: 7. In germline, CDR1 is SQVTM, CDR2 ANQGSEA. The CDR3 totals 15 residues. CDR3 sequence (DNA): TGCAGCGTTAGGACAGGGGGCCAGCCTCAAGAGACCCAGTACTTC. Translating it yields CSVRTGGQPQETQYF.

This clone has a handful of counts. This chain connects TRBV19 to TRBJ1-1; perhaps TRBD1 as D (5 bases). This CDR3 region has 13 residues. Per germline, CDR1 LNHDA and CDR2 SQIVND (reference sequence). The germline V and J ends were trimmed by 5 bases and 4 bases, with 11 bases remaining between them. The CDR3 bases are TGTGCCAGTAGTTACTCGGGGGTCACTGAAGCTTTCTTT. Amino acid sequence: CASSYSGVTEAFF.

In this sample, this clone turned up a few times. V usage is TRBV30 and J usage is TRBJ2-3; possibly TRBD2 for D (6 bases). The length of the CDR3 is 15 residues. V shed 3 bases and J shed 3 bases, with 16 bases lying between them. Germline V gene sequence: CDR1 GTSNPN, CDR2 SVGIG (reference sequence). CDR3 in amino acids: CAWSVGGGETDTQYF. The CDR3 nucleotides are TGTGCCTGGAGCGTGGGGGGTGGGGAGACAGATACGCAGTATTTT.

Judged by abundance, this clone is hyperexpanded. The chain employs TRBV6-8 and TRBJ1-4; 7 positions match TRBD1. Germline CDR1 MNHGY, CDR2 SAAAGT. The CDR3 loop spans 15 amino acids. V lost 0 bases, J lost 4 bases, and 2 bases stayed unmatched. CDR3 amino acids: CASSYSGQVNEKLFF. The CDR3 DNA is TGTGCCAGCAGTTACTCCGGACAGGTTAATGAAAAACTGTTTTTT.

This clone was detected a few times. This rearrangement joins TRBV29-1 to TRBJ2-7; no reliable D call. V lost 6 bases and J 0 bases, leaving 12 bases between the germline ends. The length of the CDR3 is 13 residues. Germline-derived CDR1 and CDR2 are SQVTM and ANQGSEA. This CDR3 is CSVLGTSSYEQYF. As DNA, the CDR3 is TGCAGCGTCTTGGGCACCAGCTCCTACGAGCAGTACTTC.

This clone was observed a few times. V is TRBV29-1 and J is TRBJ2-5; 7 bases are a match to TRBD1. This CDR3 spans 12 amino acids. With V trimmed by 8 bases and J by 3 bases, 6 bases remained unmatched. CDR1 is SQVTM and CDR2 is ANQGSEA in the germline V gene. The CDR3 reads CSTNDREETQYF. The CDR3 DNA sequence: TGCAGCACTAACGACAGGGAAGAGACCCAGTACTTC.

This clone has a handful of counts. The chain carries TRBV28 and TRBJ1-2; D unclear. CDR3 length: 14 residues. Per the germline V gene, CDR1 is MDHEN and CDR2 is SYDVKM. Between the trimmed V and J ends, which lost 3 bases and 8 bases, there was a span of 16 bases. The CDR3 loop reads CASSLGSAGGGYTF. The CDR3 region has the DNA TGTGCCAGCAGTTTGGGCAGCGCAGGTGGAGGCTACACCTTC.

CDR3 in DNA: TGTGCCAGCAGTTTCGGGGGACAGGGTATGACTTTCTTT. Its translation is CASSFGGQGMTFF. The chain recombines TRBV25-1 with TRBJ1-1, with 9 bases identical to TRBD1. Germline-derived CDR1 and CDR2 are MGHDK and SYGVNS. The ends lost 5 bases at V and 12 bases at J; junction bases unmatched: 10. CDR3 length: 13 amino acids.

This clone was observed a handful of times. V is TRBV28 and J is TRBJ2-7; D might be TRBD2 (6 bases). Germline V gives CDR1 MDHEN, CDR2 SYDVKM. V was shortened by 5 bases and J by 0 bases, with 17 bases between the two germline ends. The CDR3 is made up of 16 amino acids. DNA for the CDR3: TGTGCCAGCAGTACAAGCCGGGGGACCAGCTCCTACGAGCAGTACTTC. It is translated as CASSTSRGTSSYEQYF.

This clone counts as medium-sized. The V and J genes are TRBV6-8 and TRBJ2-7; D perhaps matches TRBD1 (6 bases). The germline V gene encodes CDR1 MNHGY and CDR2 SAAAGT. Trimming shortened V by 6 bases and J by 6 bases, and 12 bases separated the two germline ends. The CDR3 contains 12 residues. The CDR3 coding sequence is TGTGCCAGCAGGAGCTTCAGGGGCGAGCAGTACTTC. As protein: CASRSFRGEQYF.

In its sample, this clone was seen a few times. The chain combines TRBV4-1 with TRBJ2-1; D is unclear. Germline-derived CDR1 and CDR2 are MGHRA and YSYEKL. The length of the CDR3 is 14 residues. The ends were cut back, 6 bases at V and 0 bases at J, with 9 bases in the middle. CDR3 nucleotides: TGCGCCAGCAGGAGCAGAACCTCCTACAATGAGCAGTTCTTC. Encoded protein: CASRSRTSYNEQFF.

This sequence joins TRBV4-1 and TRBJ2-1, with 9 bases that match TRBD2. With V trimmed by 1 base and J by 9 bases, 10 bases remained unmatched. The germline V gene encodes CDR1 MGHRA and CDR2 YSYEKL. CDR3 length equals 16 residues. CDR3 amino acids: CASSQAGGRAGGEQFF. The CDR3 coding sequence is TGCGCCAGCAGCCAAGCAGGCGGGAGGGCCGGGGGTGAGCAGTTCTTC.

The chain links TRBV19 to TRBJ2-1; maybe TRBD2 (6 bases). This CDR3 region has 12 residues. Trimming took off 0 bases at V and 14 bases at J, with 11 bases between the two ends. CDR1 is LNHDA and CDR2 is SQIVND in the germline V gene (reference sequence). The CDR3 DNA is TGTGCCAGTAGTATAGACTCCGGGACTGAGTTCTTC. Amino acids: CASSIDSGTEFF.

The chain combines TRBV19 with TRBJ1-5, with D tentatively TRBD1 (5 bases). Germline V gene lookup returns CDR1 LNHDA and CDR2 SQIVND (reference sequence). Trimming shortened V by 7 bases and J by 4 bases, and 14 bases separated the two germline ends. The CDR3 is 14 amino acids. CDR3 protein: CASTPDSLNQPQHF. For the CDR3, the DNA is TGTGCCAGTACTCCCGACAGCCTTAATCAGCCCCAGCATTTT.

V is TRBV18 and J is TRBJ2-7; possibly TRBD1 for D (8 bases). V was trimmed by 3 bases and J by 4 bases, leaving 22 bases between them. The CDR3 is 17 amino acids. Per the germline V gene, CDR1 is KGHSH and CDR2 is LQKENI. The CDR3 DNA follows: TGTGCCAGCTCACCCGGGGGGTCAGGGGGCGGCTCTTACGAGCAGTACTTC. Protein: CASSPGGSGGGSYEQYF.

The V call is TRBV6-7, the J call TRBJ2-7, with D unresolved. TRBV6-7 is recorded as an ORF, its role being uncertain. This CDR3 has 11 amino acids. With 5 bases removed from V and 7 bases from J, the gap between germline ends came to 9 bases. DNA of the CDR3: TGTGCCAGCAGTGATTTGTCGGAGCAGTACTTC. Encoded protein: CASSDLSEQYF.

This clone is medium-sized. Written as DNA, the CDR3 is TGTGCCAGCAGCTTACAGGGGCTAAACACCGGGGAGCTGTTTTTT. It translates to CASSLQGLNTGELFF. This sequence joins TRBV11-3 and TRBJ2-2; possibly TRBD1 for D (6 bases). From germline, CDR1 is SGHNT and CDR2 YENEEA. This CDR3 comprises 15 residues. V was cut by 2 bases and J by 2 bases, with 9 bases left in between.

V is TRBV10-2 and J is TRBJ2-3; TRBD2 matches 9 bases. CDR3 length: 14 amino acids. V lost 0 bases, J lost 15 bases, and 10 bases stayed unmatched. Germline-derived CDR1 and CDR2 are WSHSY and SAAADI. The CDR3 nucleotides are TGCGCCAGCAGTGAGTCGATGACAGCGGGAGGCCCCTATTTT. Translation: CASSESMTAGGPYF.

The rearrangement uses TRBV19 and TRBJ1-5; unclear D gene. The CDR3 sequence is 13 residues long. V lost 3 bases and J lost 6, with 9 bases in between. CDR1 is LNHDA, CDR2 SQIVND, per germline (reference sequence). The CDR3 loop is CASSIESGQPQHF. DNA of the CDR3: TGTGCCAGTAGTATCGAGTCGGGTCAGCCCCAGCATTTT.

This clone is deemed large. The chain has TRBV6-8 and TRBJ2-7; 8 positions agree with TRBD2. J lost 4 bases, V lost 5 bases, and 10 bases had no gene match. There are 15 residues in the CDR3. The germline V gene encodes CDR1 MNHGY and CDR2 SAAAGT. The CDR3 coding sequence is TGTGCCAGCAGTCAGCCGGGACTAGGGCGGTACGAGCAGTACTTC. Translated, it gives CASSQPGLGRYEQYF.

This clone is classed as hyperexpanded. The chain links TRBV4-1 to TRBJ1-1; 7 positions match TRBD1. V lost 3 bases and J lost 1; bases outside the gene matches: 2. This CDR3 has 14 residues. Germline V gene data show CDR1 as MGHRA and CDR2 as YSYEKL. CDR3 DNA sequence: TGCGCCAGCAGCCAGGCAGGGGGGAACACTGAAGCTTTCTTT. This translates into CASSQAGGNTEAFF.

By sample share, this clone is medium-sized. The V call is TRBV8-2, the J call TRBJ1-6; the DNA was not used to check the table's D call, TRBD1. TRBV8-2 is deemed a pseudogene. CDR3 length: 14 amino acids. In nucleotides, the CDR3 is TGTGCCAGCAGTTTGGGGCAGGATAATTCACCCCTCCACTTT. This encodes CASSLGQDNSPLHF.

This clone qualifies as large. The chain links TRBV29-1 to TRBJ1-1; 8 bases are a match to TRBD1. Trimming took 6 bases from V and 11 from J; bases not matched to a gene: 14. CDR3 length: 13 amino acids. From germline, CDR1 is SQVTM and CDR2 ANQGSEA. The CDR3 DNA sequence: TGCAGCGTCGAACTACAGACAGGGGACGGGGCTTTCTTT. Its protein is CSVELQTGDGAFF. Supplemented by reference TRBV29-1 and TRBJ1-1, the full variable domain reads SAVISQKPSRDICQRGTSLTIQCQVDSQVTMMFWYRQQPGQSLTLIATANQGSEATYESGFVIDKFPISRPNLTFSTLTVSNMSPEDSSIYLCSVELQTGDGAFFGQGTRLTVV.